Detailed here is one T cell receptor (beta chain). Its antigen is not identified. It was CD45RO-negative cells, positively selected for CCR7, that made up naive CD8 cells, with terminally differentiated effector memory CD45RA+ cells excluded. The sample comes from a study of shared clonotypes between healthy human individuals. For the study at large: The cohort had two women and three men, ages 18 to 49. Study-wide results and caveats: Roughly 5% of naive CD4 clonotypes were shared across a few donors. The researchers took only blood, and tissue repertoires probably look different.

A 200 ng quantity of DNA, tens of thousands of T cell genomes, went into the sorted-subset replicate PCRs. The data were produced by immunoSEQ multiplex PCR, yet TCRdb's version contains in-frame clones alone and is incomplete. This repertoire shows roughly 890,000 clones, 85% to 95% found once; its top ten account for under 30%. The source is a man aged 25 to 40 in good health. The sequenced sample consisted of naive CD8+ T cells sorted from blood.

CDR3 sequence reads: CATEGLARTSAYEQYF. The DNA of the CDR3 is TGTGCCACCGAGGGACTAGCACGGACCTCGGCATACGAGCAGTACTTC. The chain uses TRBV28 and TRBJ2-7, with 9 bases that match TRBD2. Germline V gives CDR1 MDHEN, CDR2 SYDVKM. After removal of 10 bases from V and 4 bases from J, the junction contained 17 bases not matched to a gene. This CDR3 has 16 residues.